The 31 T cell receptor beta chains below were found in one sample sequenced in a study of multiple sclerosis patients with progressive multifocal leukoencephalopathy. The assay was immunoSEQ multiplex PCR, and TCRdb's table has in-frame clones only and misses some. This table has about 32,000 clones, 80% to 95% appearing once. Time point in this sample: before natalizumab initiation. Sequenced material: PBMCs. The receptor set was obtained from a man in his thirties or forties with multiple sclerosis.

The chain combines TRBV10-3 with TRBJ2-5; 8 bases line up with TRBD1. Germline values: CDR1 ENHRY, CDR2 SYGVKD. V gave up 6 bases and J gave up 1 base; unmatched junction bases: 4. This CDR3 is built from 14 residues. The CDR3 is CAIRRDRSQETQYF. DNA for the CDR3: TGTGCCATCAGAAGGGACAGGAGCCAAGAGACCCAGTACTTC.

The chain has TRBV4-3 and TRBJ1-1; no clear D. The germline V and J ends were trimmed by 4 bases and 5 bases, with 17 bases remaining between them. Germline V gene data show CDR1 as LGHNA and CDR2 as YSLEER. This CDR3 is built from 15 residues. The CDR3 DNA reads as TGCGCCAGCAGCCCCTCCCGGGCCGGGGTAACTGAAGCTTTCTTT. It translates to CASSPSRAGVTEAFF.

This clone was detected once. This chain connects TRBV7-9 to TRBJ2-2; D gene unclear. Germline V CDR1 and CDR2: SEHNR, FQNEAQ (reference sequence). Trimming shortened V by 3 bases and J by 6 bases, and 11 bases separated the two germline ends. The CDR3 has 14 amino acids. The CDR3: CASSLSTDSGELFF. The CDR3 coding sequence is TGTGCCAGCAGCTTGTCAACAGATTCCGGGGAGCTGTTTTTT.

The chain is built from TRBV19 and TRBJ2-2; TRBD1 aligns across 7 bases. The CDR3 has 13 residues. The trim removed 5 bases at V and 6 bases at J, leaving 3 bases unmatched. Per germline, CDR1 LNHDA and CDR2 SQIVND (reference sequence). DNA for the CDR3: TGTGCCAGTAGTGCGACAGGGCCCGGGGAGCTGTTTTTT. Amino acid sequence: CASSATGPGELFF.

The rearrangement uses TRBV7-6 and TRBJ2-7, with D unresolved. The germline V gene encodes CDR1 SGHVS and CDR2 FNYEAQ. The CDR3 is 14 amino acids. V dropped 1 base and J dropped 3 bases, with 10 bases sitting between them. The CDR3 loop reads CASSLGYADYEQYF. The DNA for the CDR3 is TGTGCCAGCAGCTTAGGCTATGCCGACTACGAGCAGTACTTC. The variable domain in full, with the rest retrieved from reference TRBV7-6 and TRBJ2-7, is GAGVSQSPRYKVTKRGQDVALRCDPISGHVSLYWYRQALGQGPEFLTYFNYEAQQDKSGLPNDRFSAERPEGSISTLTIQRTEQRDSAMYRCASSLGYADYEQYFGPGTRLTVT.

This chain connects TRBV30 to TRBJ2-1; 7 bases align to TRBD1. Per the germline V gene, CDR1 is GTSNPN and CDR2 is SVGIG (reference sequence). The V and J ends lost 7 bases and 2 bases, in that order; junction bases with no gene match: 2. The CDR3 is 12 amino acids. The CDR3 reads CAFDRAYNEQFF. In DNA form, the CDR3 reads TGTGCCTTTGACAGGGCCTACAATGAGCAGTTCTTC.

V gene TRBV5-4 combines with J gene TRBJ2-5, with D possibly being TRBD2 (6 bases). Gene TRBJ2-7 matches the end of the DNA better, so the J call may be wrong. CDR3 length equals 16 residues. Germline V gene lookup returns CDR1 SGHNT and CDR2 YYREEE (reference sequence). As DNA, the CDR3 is TGTGCCAGCAGCCCCGTCAATAGCGGTAGTTCCTACGAGCAGTACTTC. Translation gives CASSPVNSGSSYEQYF.

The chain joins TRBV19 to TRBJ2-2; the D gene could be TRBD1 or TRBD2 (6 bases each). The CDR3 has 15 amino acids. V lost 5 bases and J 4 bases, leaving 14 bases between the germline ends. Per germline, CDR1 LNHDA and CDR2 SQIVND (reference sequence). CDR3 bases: TGTGCCAGTAGTGCACGGGGGCGAAGCACCGGGGAGCTGTTTTTT. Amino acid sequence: CASSARGRSTGELFF.

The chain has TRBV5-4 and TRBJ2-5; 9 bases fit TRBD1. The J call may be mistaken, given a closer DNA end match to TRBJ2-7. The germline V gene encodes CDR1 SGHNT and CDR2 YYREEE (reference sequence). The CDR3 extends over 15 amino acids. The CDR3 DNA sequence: TGTGCCAGCAGCTCGCCGGGACAGGGTCCTTACGAGCAGTACTTC. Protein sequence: CASSSPGQGPYEQYF.

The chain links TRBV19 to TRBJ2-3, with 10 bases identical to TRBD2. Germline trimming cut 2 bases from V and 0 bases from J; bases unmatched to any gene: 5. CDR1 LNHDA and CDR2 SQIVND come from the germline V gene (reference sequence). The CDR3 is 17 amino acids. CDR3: CASSILGLASSTDTQYF. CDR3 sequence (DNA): TGTGCCAGTAGTATATTGGGACTAGCGTCTAGCACAGATACGCAGTATTTT.

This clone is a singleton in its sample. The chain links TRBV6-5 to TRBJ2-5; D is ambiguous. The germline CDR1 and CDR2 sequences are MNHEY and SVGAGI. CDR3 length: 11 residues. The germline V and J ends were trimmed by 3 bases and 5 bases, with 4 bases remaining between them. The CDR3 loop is CASSYGETQYF. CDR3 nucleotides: TGTGCCAGCAGTTATGGTGAGACCCAGTACTTC.

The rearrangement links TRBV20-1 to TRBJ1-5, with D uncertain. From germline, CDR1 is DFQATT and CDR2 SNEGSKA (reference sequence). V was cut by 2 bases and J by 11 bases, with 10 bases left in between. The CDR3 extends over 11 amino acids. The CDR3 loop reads CSARFGLAQHF. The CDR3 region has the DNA TGCAGTGCTAGATTCGGGCTAGCCCAGCATTTT.

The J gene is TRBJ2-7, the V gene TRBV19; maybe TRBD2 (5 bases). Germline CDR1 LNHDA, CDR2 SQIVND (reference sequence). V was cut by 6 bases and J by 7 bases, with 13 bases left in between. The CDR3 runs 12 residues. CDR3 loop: CASSLTSGEQYF. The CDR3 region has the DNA TGTGCCAGTAGCCTCACTAGTGGGGAGCAGTACTTC.

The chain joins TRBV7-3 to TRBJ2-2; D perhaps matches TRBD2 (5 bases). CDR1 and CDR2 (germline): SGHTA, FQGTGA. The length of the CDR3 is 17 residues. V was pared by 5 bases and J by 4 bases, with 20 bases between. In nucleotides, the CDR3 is TGTGCCAGCAGCCCCTCGTCTAGCAGTATATTCACCGGGGAGCTGTTTTTT. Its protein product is CASSPSSSSIFTGELFF.

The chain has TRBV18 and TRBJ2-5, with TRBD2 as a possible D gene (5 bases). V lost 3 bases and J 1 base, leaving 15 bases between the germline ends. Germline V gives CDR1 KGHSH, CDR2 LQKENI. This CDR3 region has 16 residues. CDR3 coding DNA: TGTGCCAGCTCACCGGGTCGGGGAAATCTCCAAGAGACCCAGTACTTC. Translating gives CASSPGRGNLQETQYF. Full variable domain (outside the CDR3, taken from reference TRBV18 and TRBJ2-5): NAGVMQNPRHLVRRRGQEARLRCSPMKGHSHVYWYRQLPEEGLKFMVYLQKENIIDESGMPKERFSAEFPKEGPSILRIQQVVRGDSAAYFCASSPGRGNLQETQYFGPGTRLLVL.

CDR3 DNA sequence: TGTGCCACCAGCAGAGTGGCAGGGAAGAAGGAGACCCAGTACTTC. It yields the protein CATSRVAGKKETQYF. The chain recombines TRBV15 with TRBJ2-5; TRBD1 is a possible D gene (5 bases). This CDR3 spans 15 amino acids. V lost 1 base, J lost 5 bases, and 14 bases lay in between. The V gene's germline CDR1 is LNHNV and CDR2 YYDKDF (reference sequence).

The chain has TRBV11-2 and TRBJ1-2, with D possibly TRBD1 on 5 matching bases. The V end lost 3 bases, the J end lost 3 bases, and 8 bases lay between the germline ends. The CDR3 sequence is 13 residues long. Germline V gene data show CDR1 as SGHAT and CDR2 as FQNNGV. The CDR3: CASSFGADYGYTF. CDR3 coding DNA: TGTGCCAGCAGCTTTGGGGCTGACTATGGCTACACCTTC.

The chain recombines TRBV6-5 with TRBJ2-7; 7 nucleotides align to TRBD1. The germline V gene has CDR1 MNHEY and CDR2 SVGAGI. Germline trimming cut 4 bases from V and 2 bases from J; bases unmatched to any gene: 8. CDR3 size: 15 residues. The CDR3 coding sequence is TGTGCCAGCAGTTGGACAGGATCTTCTACCTACGAGCAGTACTTC. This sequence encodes CASSWTGSSTYEQYF.

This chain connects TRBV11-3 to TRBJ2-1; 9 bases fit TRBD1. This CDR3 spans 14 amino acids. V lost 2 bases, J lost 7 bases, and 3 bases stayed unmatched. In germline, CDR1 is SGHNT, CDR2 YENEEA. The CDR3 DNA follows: TGTGCCAGCAGCTTATGGGACAGGGAGAATGAGCAGTTCTTC. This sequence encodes CASSLWDRENEQFF.

The CDR3 coding sequence is TGCGCCAGCAGCCCGGGGACCCAAAACGCTTACAATGAGCAGTTCTTC. Translated: CASSPGTQNAYNEQFF. The chain carries TRBV5-1 and TRBJ2-1; TRBD1 or TRBD2 may be the D gene (5 bases each). The V and J ends lost 4 bases and 4 bases respectively, with 18 bases between them. The CDR3 has 16 residues. The germline V gene encodes CDR1 SGHRS and CDR2 YFSETQ.

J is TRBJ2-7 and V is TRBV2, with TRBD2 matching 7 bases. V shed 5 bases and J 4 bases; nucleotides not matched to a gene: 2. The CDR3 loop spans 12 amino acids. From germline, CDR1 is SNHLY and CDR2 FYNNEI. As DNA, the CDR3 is TGTGCCAGCAGTTCGGGGGGTTACGAGCAGTACGTC. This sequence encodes CASSSGGYEQYV.

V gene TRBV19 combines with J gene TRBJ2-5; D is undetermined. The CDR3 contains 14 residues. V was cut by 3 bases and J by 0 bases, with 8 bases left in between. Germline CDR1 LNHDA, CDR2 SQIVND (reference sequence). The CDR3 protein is CASSIPTDQETQYF. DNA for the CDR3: TGTGCCAGTAGTATTCCCACCGACCAAGAGACCCAGTACTTC.

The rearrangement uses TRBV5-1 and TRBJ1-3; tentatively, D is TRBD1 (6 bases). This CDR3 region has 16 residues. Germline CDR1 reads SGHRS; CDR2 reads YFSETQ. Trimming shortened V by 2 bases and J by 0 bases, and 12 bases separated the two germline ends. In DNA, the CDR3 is TGCGCCAGCAGCTTTACAGGGCCGAGCTCTGGAAACACCATATATTTT. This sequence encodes CASSFTGPSSGNTIYF.

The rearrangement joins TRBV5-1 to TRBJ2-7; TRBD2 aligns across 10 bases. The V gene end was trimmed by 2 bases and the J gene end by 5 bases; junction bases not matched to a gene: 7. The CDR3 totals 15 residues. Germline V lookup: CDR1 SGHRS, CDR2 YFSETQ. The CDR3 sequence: CASSFGLAGAHEQYV. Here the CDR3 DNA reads TGCGCCAGCAGCTTTGGGCTAGCGGGAGCACACGAGCAGTACGTC.

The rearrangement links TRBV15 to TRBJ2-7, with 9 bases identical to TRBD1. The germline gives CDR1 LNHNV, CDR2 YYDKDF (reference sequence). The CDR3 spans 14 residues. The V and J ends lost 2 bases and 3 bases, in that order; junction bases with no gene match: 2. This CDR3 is CATSRSGQGYEQYF. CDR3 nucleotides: TGTGCCACCAGCAGATCGGGACAGGGCTACGAGCAGTACTTC.

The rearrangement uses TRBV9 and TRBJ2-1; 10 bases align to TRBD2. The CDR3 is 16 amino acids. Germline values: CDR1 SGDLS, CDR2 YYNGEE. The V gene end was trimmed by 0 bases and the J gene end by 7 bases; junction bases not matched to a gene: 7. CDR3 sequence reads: CASSVGPAGGQNEQFF. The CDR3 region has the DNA TGTGCCAGCAGCGTAGGTCCAGCGGGAGGGCAGAATGAGCAGTTCTTC.

In DNA, the CDR3 is TGTGCCAGCAGCTTAAAGGTTTCGGGACGCGAGATACCAGAGACCCAGTACTTC. It translates to CASSLKVSGREIPETQYF. The V and J genes are TRBV11-3 and TRBJ2-5; TRBD1 or TRBD2 may be the D gene (5 bases each). The CDR3 length is 18 residues. From germline, CDR1 is SGHNT and CDR2 YENEEA. V was shortened by 2 bases and J by 4 bases, with 23 bases between the two germline ends.

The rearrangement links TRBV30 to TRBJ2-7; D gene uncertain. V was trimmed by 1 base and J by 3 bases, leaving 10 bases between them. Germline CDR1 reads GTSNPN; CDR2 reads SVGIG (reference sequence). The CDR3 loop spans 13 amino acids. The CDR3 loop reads CAWSGAGDYEQYF. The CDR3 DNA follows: TGTGCCTGGAGTGGAGCAGGCGACTACGAGCAGTACTTC.

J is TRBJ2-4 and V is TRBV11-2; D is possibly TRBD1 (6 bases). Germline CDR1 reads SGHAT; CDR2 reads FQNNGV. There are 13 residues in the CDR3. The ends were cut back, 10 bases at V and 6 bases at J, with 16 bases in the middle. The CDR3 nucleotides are TGTGCCATCGAGCTCATAGGGGGAAACATTCAGTACTTC. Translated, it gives CAIELIGGNIQYF.

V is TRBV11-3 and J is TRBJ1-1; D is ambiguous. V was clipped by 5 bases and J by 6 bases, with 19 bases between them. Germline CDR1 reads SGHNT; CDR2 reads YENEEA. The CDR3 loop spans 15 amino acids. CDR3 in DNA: TGTGCCAGCAGCCCCCACGCAACTCTCGGGCCTGAAGCTTTCTTT. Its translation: CASSPHATLGPEAFF. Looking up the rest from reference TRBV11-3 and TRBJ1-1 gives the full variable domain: EAGVVQSPRYKIIEKKQPVAFWCNPISGHNTLYWYLQNLGQGPELLIRYENEEAVDDSQLPKDRFSAERLKGVDSTLKIQPAELGDSAVYLCASSPHATLGPEAFFGQGTRLTVV.

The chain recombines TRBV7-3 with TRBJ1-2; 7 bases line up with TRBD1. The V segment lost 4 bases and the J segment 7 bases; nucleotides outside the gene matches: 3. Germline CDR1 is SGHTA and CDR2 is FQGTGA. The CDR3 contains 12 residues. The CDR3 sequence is CASSSTGIGYTF. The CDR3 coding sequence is TGTGCCAGCAGCTCGACAGGGATTGGCTACACCTTC.